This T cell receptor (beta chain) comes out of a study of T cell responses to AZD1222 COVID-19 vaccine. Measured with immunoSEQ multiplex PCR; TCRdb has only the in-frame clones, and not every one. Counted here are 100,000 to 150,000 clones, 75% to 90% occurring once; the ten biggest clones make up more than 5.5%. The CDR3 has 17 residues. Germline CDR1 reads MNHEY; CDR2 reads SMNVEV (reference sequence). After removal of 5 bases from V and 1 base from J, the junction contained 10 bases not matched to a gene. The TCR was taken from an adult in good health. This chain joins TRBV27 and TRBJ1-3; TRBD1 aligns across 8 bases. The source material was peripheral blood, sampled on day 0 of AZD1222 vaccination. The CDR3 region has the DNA TGTGCCAGCAGTCCTAAGACAGGGGTGGCATCTGGAAACACCATATATTTT. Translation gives CASSPKTGVASGNTIYF.